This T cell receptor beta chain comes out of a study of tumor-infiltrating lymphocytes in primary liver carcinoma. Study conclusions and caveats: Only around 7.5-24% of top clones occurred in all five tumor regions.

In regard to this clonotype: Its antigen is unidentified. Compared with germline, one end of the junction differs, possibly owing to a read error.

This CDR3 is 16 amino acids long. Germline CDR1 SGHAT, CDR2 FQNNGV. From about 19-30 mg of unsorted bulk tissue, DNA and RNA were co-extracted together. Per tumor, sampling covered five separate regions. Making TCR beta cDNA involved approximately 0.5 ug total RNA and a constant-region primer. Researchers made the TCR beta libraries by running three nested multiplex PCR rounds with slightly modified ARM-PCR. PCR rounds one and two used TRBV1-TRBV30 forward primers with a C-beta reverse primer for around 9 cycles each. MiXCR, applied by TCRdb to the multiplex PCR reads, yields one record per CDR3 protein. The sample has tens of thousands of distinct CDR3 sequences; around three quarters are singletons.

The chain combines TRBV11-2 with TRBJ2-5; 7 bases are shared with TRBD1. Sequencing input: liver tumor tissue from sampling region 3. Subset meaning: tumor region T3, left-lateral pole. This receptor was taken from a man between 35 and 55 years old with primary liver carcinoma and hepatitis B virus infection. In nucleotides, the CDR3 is TGTGCCAACAGCCAAACTCCTGGCAGGGGGAAAGAGACCAACTACTTC. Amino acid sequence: CANSQTPGRGKETNYF.